A selection of T cell receptor beta chains follows, all from one sample in a study of technical replicates of blood from a few donors. This table comes from immunoSEQ multiplex PCR, and its TCRdb copy is limited to in-frame clones, with some not included. The repertoire holds fewer than 85,000 clones, with roughly 90% as singletons. The sample taken for sequencing was T cells isolated from PBMCs. The receptors shown here come from a human donor in good health. CDR3s include the opening cysteine and the closing phenylalanine or tryptophan. A D gene is named only where the DNA matches it firmly. Some rows mark clone size as missing; the rest say once, few, many or name a class of expanded clone.

DNA	CDR3	D	V	size	J
TGTGCCAGTAGTATAGATTGGCAGGGCCGGTTCAGTGGCTACACCTTC	CASSIDWQGRFSGYTF	.	TRBV19	.	TRBJ1-2
TGTGCCAGCTCACCGACAGGGGGATATGGCTACACCTTC	CASSPTGGYGYTF	TRBD1	TRBV18	.	TRBJ1-2
TGCGCCAGCAGCCAAGTCTGGAACACCGGGGAGCTGTTTTTT	CASSQVWNTGELFF	.	TRBV4-3	.	TRBJ2-2
TGTGCCAGCAGCCAAGACTCTGCTGGCTCGGGAGGCTACACCTTC	CASSQDSAGSGGYTF	.	TRBV14	.	TRBJ1-2
TGTGCCAGCAGGAGACTAGCGGTAACCGGGGAGCTGTTTTTT	CASRRLAVTGELFF	TRBD2	TRBV7-9	.	TRBJ2-2
TGTGCTAGCAGCTTAAATACGGGAGCGTACGAGCAGTACTTC	CASSLNTGAYEQYF	.	TRBV7-7	.	TRBJ2-7
TGTGCCAGCAGCGCTGGGACAGTTAATGAAAAACTGTTTTTT	CASSAGTVNEKLFF	TRBD1	TRBV9	.	TRBJ1-4
TGTGCTAGCAGCTTTGAGGGCCTCCAAGAGACCCAGTACTTC	CASSFEGLQETQYF	.	TRBV7-7	.	TRBJ2-5
TGTGCCAGTGGGGGCGGGAGCAACTACGAGCAGTACTTC	CASGGGSNYEQYF	.	TRBV2	few	TRBJ2-7
TGTGCCAGCAGGTCCATAGGACGGGGGAATAATGAAGCTTTCTTT	CASRSIGRGNNEAFF	.	TRBV6-5	.	TRBJ1-1
TGTGCCAGCAGCCCCTGGACAGGGGGAAGGGCTTTCTTT	CASSPWTGGRAFF	TRBD1	TRBV11-2	.	TRBJ1-1
TGCGCCAGCAGTGAGAATGGGCCGCCCCAGCATTTT	CASSENGPPQHF	.	TRBV10-1	.	TRBJ1-5
TGCGCCAGCAGTCAAGCTCCGGGACTAGAACAAGAGACCCAGTACTTC	CASSQAPGLEQETQYF	TRBD2	TRBV5-1	.	TRBJ2-5
TGTGCCAGCAGCCGGGACAGGAATACCGAGCAGTACTTC	CASSRDRNTEQYF	TRBD1	TRBV6-5	.	TRBJ2-7
TGTGCCACCAGCAGAGGCCTTTATACAGGGAGCATGAACACTGAAGCTTTCTTT	CATSRGLYTGSMNTEAFF	.	TRBV15	.	TRBJ1-1
TGTGCCAGCAGCTTACAGGGCAATTCCTACGAGCAGTACTTC	CASSLQGNSYEQYF	.	TRBV7-3	.	TRBJ2-7